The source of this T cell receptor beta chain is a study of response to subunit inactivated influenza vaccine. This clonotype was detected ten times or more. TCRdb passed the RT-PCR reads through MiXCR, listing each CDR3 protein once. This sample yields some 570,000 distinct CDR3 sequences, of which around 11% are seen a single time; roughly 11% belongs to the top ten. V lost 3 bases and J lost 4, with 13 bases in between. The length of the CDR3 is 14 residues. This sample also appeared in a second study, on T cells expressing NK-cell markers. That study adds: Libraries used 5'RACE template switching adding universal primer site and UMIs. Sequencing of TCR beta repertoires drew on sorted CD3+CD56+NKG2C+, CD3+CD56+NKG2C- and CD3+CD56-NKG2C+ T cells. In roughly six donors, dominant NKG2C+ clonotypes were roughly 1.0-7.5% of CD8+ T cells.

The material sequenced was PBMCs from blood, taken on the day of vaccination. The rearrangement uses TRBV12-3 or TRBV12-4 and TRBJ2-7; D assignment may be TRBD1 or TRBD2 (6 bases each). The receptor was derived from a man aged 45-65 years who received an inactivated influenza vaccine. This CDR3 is CASSLRGAGYEQYF. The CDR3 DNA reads TGTGCCAGCAGTTTGAGGGGGGCCGGATACGAGCAGTACTTC.